Below are 23 T cell receptor beta chains sequenced from a single sample in a study of blood T cells in healthy people across ages. For the second PCR, which ran for about 7 to 12 cycles, a sample-barcoded 5' primer and a J-beta primer mix were used. TCRdb reanalysed the 5' RACE reads using MiXCR and keeps one entry per CDR3 protein. The sample has about 760,000 distinct CDR3 sequences, approximately 60% seen once; the top ten hold around 24%. The sample was blood. The receptors were sampled from a middle-aged man in good health.

The J gene is TRBJ2-7, the V gene TRBV11-2; the D is unclear. Per the germline V gene, CDR1 is SGHAT and CDR2 is FQNNGV. The CDR3 runs to 14 residues. V dropped 1 base and J dropped 7 bases, with 14 bases sitting between them. CDR3 DNA sequence: TGTGCCAGCAGCTTAGGAATAGGGTCCAATGAGCAGTACTTC. Translating it yields CASSLGIGSNEQYF.

The J gene is TRBJ2-1, the V gene TRBV27; D gene uncertain. V was cut by 2 bases and J by 9 bases, with 14 bases left in between. The CDR3 spans 14 residues. CDR1 is MNHEY, CDR2 SMNVEV, per germline (reference sequence). CDR3 DNA sequence: TGTGCCAGCAGTTTAGGGGAACGAATCGGTGAGCAGTTCTTC. Amino acids: CASSLGERIGEQFF.

This clonotype was seen a few times. The chain carries TRBV3-1 and TRBJ2-7, with 10 bases that match TRBD2. J was trimmed by 5 bases and V by 5 bases; bases with no gene match: 3. CDR3 length: 13 residues. Germline V gene sequence: CDR1 LGHDT, CDR2 YNNKEL (reference sequence). This chain's CDR3 is CASSFTSGDEQYF. The CDR3 nucleotides read TGTGCCAGCAGCTTCACTAGCGGGGACGAGCAGTACTTC.

This chain links TRBV7-7 with TRBJ2-5, with TRBD2 matching 9 bases. The CDR3 totals 15 residues. CDR1 SSHAT and CDR2 FNYEAQ come from the germline V gene (reference sequence). J gave up 5 bases and V 5 bases, and 9 bases lay outside the gene matches. CDR3 residues: CASSLRSGSRETQYF. The CDR3, as DNA: TGTGCCAGCAGCCTACGTAGCGGGAGTAGGGAGACCCAGTACTTC.

This clonotype was seen only a few times. The genes are TRBV5-1 and TRBJ2-3; 9 bases fit TRBD2. V was clipped by 5 bases and J by 5 bases; unmatched bases: 15. This CDR3 spans 17 amino acids. Germline lookup yields CDR1 SGHRS and CDR2 YFSETQ. This CDR3 reads CASRTASGTSIGDTQYF. CDR3 nucleotide sequence: TGCGCCAGCAGGACGGCTAGCGGGACCTCCATCGGAGATACGCAGTATTTT.

V gene TRBV21-1 combines with J gene TRBJ2-4; TRBD1 is taken as the D call from the table, unchecked against the DNA. The end of the DNA fits TRBJ2-7 better, so the J call may be wrong. TRBV21-1 is classified as a pseudogene. The CDR3 totals 16 residues. CDR3 nucleotide sequence: TGTGCCAGCAGCAAGCCAGATAGGACATACTGCCACGAGCAGTACTTC. Protein sequence: CASSKPDRTYCHEQYF.

CDR3 loop: CASSYEQGLSYEQYF. DNA for the CDR3: TGTGCCAGCAGTTACGAACAGGGACTTTCCTACGAGCAGTACTTC. This sequence joins TRBV6-2 or TRBV6-3 and TRBJ2-7; TRBD1 or TRBD2 may be the D gene (6 bases each). This CDR3 has 15 residues. Trimming removed 2 bases at V and 1 base at J, with 12 bases between. The germline gives CDR1 MNHEY, CDR2 SVGEGT.

V gene TRBV3-1 combines with J gene TRBJ2-3; D gene ambiguous. Trimming left V 6 bases short and J 1 base short, with 14 bases between. The V gene's germline CDR1 is LGHDT and CDR2 YNNKEL (reference sequence). The CDR3 runs to 15 residues. The CDR3 sequence is CASSPGPLGTDTQYF. The CDR3 DNA reads as TGTGCCAGCAGTCCCGGACCCCTCGGCACAGATACGCAGTATTTT.

This clonotype was detected only once. V gene TRBV6-2 or TRBV6-3 combines with J gene TRBJ1-1; D not certain. Trimming shortened V by 5 bases and J by 0 bases, and 7 bases separated the two germline ends. This CDR3 is built from 13 residues. The V gene's germline CDR1 is MNHEY and CDR2 SVGEGT. CDR3 sequence (DNA): TGTGCCAGCAGTGCCGAGATGAACACTGAAGCTTTCTTT. This translates into CASSAEMNTEAFF.

V usage is TRBV6-5 and J usage is TRBJ2-3; no clear D. Trimming took off 3 bases at V and 6 bases at J, with 13 bases between the two ends. This CDR3 spans 14 amino acids. Germline V CDR1 and CDR2: MNHEY, SVGAGI. DNA of the CDR3: TGTGCCAGCAGTTATGGGCTAGGATACGATACGCAGTATTTT. Translation gives CASSYGLGYDTQYF.

V usage is TRBV6-2 or TRBV6-3 and J usage is TRBJ2-3; 7 nucleotides line up with TRBD1. CDR3 length equals 15 residues. The V and J ends lost 2 bases and 5 bases, in that order; junction bases with no gene match: 7. From germline, CDR1 is MNHEY and CDR2 SVGEGT. The CDR3 DNA reads as TGTGCCAGCAGTTACGGACACTCAGGGGGAGATACGCAGTATTTT. Its translation: CASSYGHSGGDTQYF.

This sequence joins TRBV5-4 and TRBJ2-7, with D possibly TRBD1 on 6 matching bases. CDR1 is SGHNT and CDR2 is YYREEE in the germline V gene (reference sequence). This CDR3 has 12 amino acids. V was trimmed by 6 bases and J by 7 bases, leaving 14 bases between them. Here the CDR3 DNA reads TGTGCCAGCACCGAGCAGGGGCGGGAGCAGTACTTC. It is translated as CASTEQGREQYF.

J is TRBJ2-4 and V is TRBV6-2 or TRBV6-3, with TRBD2 matching 11 bases. This CDR3 contains 15 residues. Trimming took 5 bases from V and 0 from J; bases not matched to a gene: 0. Germline CDR1 and CDR2: MNHEY and SVGEGT. Here the CDR3 DNA reads TGTGCCAGCAGTGGGACTAGCGGAGCCAAAAACATTCAGTACTTC. Translated, it gives CASSGTSGAKNIQYF.

In this sample, this clonotype turned up a few times. V gene TRBV7-2 combines with J gene TRBJ2-7; no definite D call. Trimming shortened V by 4 bases and J by 3 bases, and 7 bases separated the two germline ends. The CDR3 is made up of 12 amino acids. Germline CDR1 and CDR2: SGHTA and FQGNSA. The CDR3 region has the DNA TGTGCCAGCAGCTCTCTAAACTACGAGCAGTACTTC. Translation: CASSSLNYEQYF.

V and J are TRBV7-9 and TRBJ2-6; D remains unclear. The germline V gene encodes CDR1 SEHNR and CDR2 FQNEAQ (reference sequence). V was cut by 2 bases and J by 4 bases, with 12 bases left in between. This CDR3 is 16 amino acids long. The CDR3 DNA is TGTGCCAGCAGCTTAATGGCAGGTTTCGGGGCCAACGTCCTGACTTTC. Its protein product is CASSLMAGFGANVLTF.

The chain carries TRBV28 and TRBJ2-1; D gene unclear. Germline V gene data show CDR1 as MDHEN and CDR2 as SYDVKM. CDR3 length: 15 amino acids. V lost 8 bases, J lost 8 bases, and 22 bases lay in between. CDR3: CASSTPHGNHDEQFF. CDR3 coding DNA: TGTGCCAGCTCAACCCCCCACGGAAACCACGATGAGCAGTTCTTC.

This chain connects TRBV5-1 to TRBJ2-3; D remains unclear. This CDR3 spans 14 amino acids. Trimming took 2 bases from V and 4 from J, leaving 11 bases between them. Germline V gene lookup returns CDR1 SGHRS and CDR2 YFSETQ. The CDR3 loop reads CASSLTVAADTQYF. The CDR3, as DNA: TGCGCCAGCAGCTTAACAGTGGCGGCAGATACGCAGTATTTT. The complete variable domain, with remaining parts taken from reference TRBV5-1 and TRBJ2-3, reads KAGVTQTPRYLIKTRGQQVTLSCSPISGHRSVSWYQQTPGQGLQFLFEYFSETQRNKGNFPGRFSGRQFSNSRSEMNVSTLELGDSALYLCASSLTVAADTQYFGPGTRLTVL.

This chain links TRBV12-3 or TRBV12-4 with TRBJ1-6; maybe TRBD1 (5 bases). The CDR3 sequence is 15 residues long. Trimming removed 4 bases from V and 10 bases from J, with 17 bases in between. CDR3 nucleotides: TGTGCCAGCAGTTCCACGAGGGGAGATGGATCACCCCTCCACTTT. Its protein product is CASSSTRGDGSPLHF.

This clonotype has just a few counts. This sequence joins TRBV20-1 and TRBJ1-5, with TRBD1 identical over 8 bases. This CDR3 contains 17 residues. J was trimmed by 1 base and V by 0 bases; bases with no gene match: 8. From germline, CDR1 is DFQATT and CDR2 SNEGSKA (reference sequence). The CDR3 sequence: CSAREVPRTGSNQPQHF. CDR3 nucleotides: TGCAGTGCTAGAGAGGTACCCCGGACAGGGAGCAATCAGCCCCAGCATTTT.

The chain joins TRBV16 to TRBJ1-1; D is undetermined. Between the trimmed V and J ends, which lost 5 bases and 7 bases, there was a span of 8 bases. CDR1 is KGHSY, CDR2 FQNENV, per germline. The CDR3 totals 11 residues. The CDR3 DNA reads as TGTGCCAGCAGCAGAGAAGTTGAAGCTTTCTTT. Its translation is CASSREVEAFF.

V and J are TRBV7-3 and TRBJ2-2; the match to TRBD2 covers 10 bases. The junction had 2 bases not matched to a gene; V was cut back by 0 bases and J by 1 base. In germline, CDR1 is SGHTA, CDR2 FQGTGA. This CDR3 is 17 amino acids long. For the CDR3, the DNA is TGTGCCAGCAGCTTAACGGGGACTAGCGTGAACACCGGGGAGCTGTTTTTT. Protein sequence: CASSLTGTSVNTGELFF.

This chain connects TRBV7-2 to TRBJ1-4; TRBD1 matches at 7 bases. Germline V CDR1 and CDR2: SGHTA, FQGNSA. The V segment lost 6 bases and the J segment 4 bases; nucleotides outside the gene matches: 8. The CDR3 length is 15 residues. DNA for the CDR3: TGTGCCAGCAGGTTCTCCGGGACAGATAATGAAAAACTGTTTTTT. Translating it yields CASRFSGTDNEKLFF.

J is TRBJ2-7 and V is TRBV5-1; tentatively, D is TRBD2 (5 bases). CDR3 length: 16 residues. Trimming shortened V by 4 bases and J by 2 bases, and 19 bases separated the two germline ends. CDR1 and CDR2 from the germline V gene are SGHRS and YFSETQ. The CDR3 DNA follows: TGCGCCAGCAGCCCCAAAGGACTCTCCGCGGCCTACGAGCAGTACTTC. This codes for CASSPKGLSAAYEQYF.